These 4 T cell receptor beta chains share one sample of origin, sequenced in a study of T cell responses to AZD1222 COVID-19 vaccine. Sequenced by immunoSEQ multiplex PCR; TCRdb stores in-frame clones only, minus some. The table shows 60,000 to 70,000 clones, with approximately 80% occurring only once. This sample comprised peripheral blood, obtained on day 0 of AZD1222 vaccination. Receptors originate from an adult in good health.

There are a few counts of this clone. V is TRBV5-1 and J is TRBJ2-7, with a possible D match to TRBD2 (6 bases). V lost 1 base to trimming and J lost 3 bases, with 14 bases between them. This CDR3 has 15 amino acids. The germline V gene encodes CDR1 SGHRS and CDR2 YFSETQ. CDR3 in DNA: TGCGCCAGCAGCTTGTACGGGACTCTAGGCTACGAGCAGTACTTC. It specifies CASSLYGTLGYEQYF. The full variable domain, rest sourced from reference TRBV5-1 and TRBJ2-7, is KAGVTQTPRYLIKTRGQQVTLSCSPISGHRSVSWYQQTPGQGLQFLFEYFSETQRNKGNFPGRFSGRQFSNSRSEMNVSTLELGDSALYLCASSLYGTLGYEQYFGPGTRLTVT.

The chain uses TRBV9 and TRBJ2-3; 10 positions match TRBD2. The CDR3 runs to 16 residues. The J segment lost 5 bases and the V segment lost 3 bases, leaving 9 bases of the junction unmatched. Germline assignment: CDR1 SGDLS and CDR2 YYNGEE. The CDR3 loop reads CASSAFSGGALDTQYF. The DNA of the CDR3 is TGTGCCAGCAGCGCTTTCAGCGGGGGGGCCTTAGATACGCAGTATTTT.

The V and J genes are TRBV7-2 and TRBJ1-1, with TRBD1 as a possible D gene (6 bases). The CDR3 runs to 13 residues. V was cut by 4 bases and J by 7 bases, with 13 bases left in between. Germline V gene lookup returns CDR1 SGHTA and CDR2 FQGNSA. CDR3 in amino acids: CASSWIGGNEAFF. CDR3 coding DNA: TGTGCCAGCAGCTGGATAGGGGGGAATGAAGCTTTCTTT.

The chain has TRBV9 and TRBJ1-6; 9 bases match TRBD1. This CDR3 has 15 residues. Germline trimming cut 4 bases from V and 10 bases from J; bases unmatched to any gene: 9. Germline values: CDR1 SGDLS, CDR2 YYNGEE. The CDR3 sequence is CASSLRTGDDSPLHF. The DNA for the CDR3 is TGTGCCAGCAGCTTGCGGACAGGGGACGACTCACCCCTCCACTTT.